This TCR beta chain was observed in a study of blood T cell repertoires in COVID-19. Across the whole study: Italy, Spain and the United States were the sources of the convalescent and acute COVID-19 samples. From T cells, B-cell-depleted T cells, or PBMCs came the material, which was cDNA or gDNA.

CDR3 length equals 15 residues. The germline CDR1 and CDR2 sequences are SGHRS and YFSETQ. The trim removed 3 bases at V and 4 bases at J, leaving 6 bases unmatched. Per the study methods: For nucleated cells, counts were estimated from reference gene primer amplification. Assay used: immunoSEQ multiplex PCR; TCRdb lists only in-frame clones, some missing. V, J and clone size are taken as reported in that table, and D and trimming were inferred from the DNA itself. Among roughly 120,000 clones listed, 70% to 90% were seen once. The sample comprised peripheral blood. The TCR originated in a woman in her seventies who had recovered from COVID-19. The J gene is TRBJ2-7, the V gene TRBV5-1, with 11 bases matching TRBD2. This CDR3 reads CASSWGTSGPYEQYF. CDR3 in DNA: TGCGCCAGCAGCTGGGGGACTAGCGGACCATACGAGCAGTACTTC.